This entry describes one T cell receptor (beta chain). The antigen remains undetermined. The data stem from a study of shared clonotypes between healthy human individuals. Study as a whole: Every donor yielded three CD4 naive, three CD4 memory, two CD8 naive and one CD8 memory plate.

CDR1 is MNHNS and CDR2 is SASEGT in the germline V gene. The CDR3 totals 14 residues. V gave up 5 bases and J gave up 2 bases, with 13 bases separating them. TCRdb's copy holds only in-frame clones and misses some; the assay was immunoSEQ multiplex PCR. The table has about 2.1 million clones, over 85% seen once. Overall study results and limits: Clonotypes not shared had lower generation probabilities than those common to all four donors. Clonotype sharing among the donors was expected to vary with sequencing depth.

CD45RO-negative, CCR7-positively selected cells formed the naive CD8 fraction, excluding terminally differentiated effector memory CD45RA+ cells. This sequence was found in a man younger than 30 in good health. Some clones in this sample may be carry-over from other donors' samples. V and J are TRBV6-1 and TRBJ2-7, with no clear D. The sequencing sample was made of naive CD8+ T cells from PBMCs. Here the CDR3 reads CASSPLKSTYEQYF. CDR3 coding DNA: TGTGCCAGCAGTCCGCTAAAGTCAACCTACGAGCAGTACTTC.